The clone carrying this T cell receptor (beta chain) occurred many times. Its target is not known. Each single cDNA molecule received a unique molecular identifier. One entry per CDR3 protein results from TCRdb running MiXCR on the 5' RACE reads. Of approximately 41,000 distinct CDR3 sequences in the sample, around 4.6% are singletons; the top ten hold under 20%. The CDR3 covers 13 residues. The germline V gene encodes CDR1 PRHDT and CDR2 FYEKMQ (reference sequence). V lost 7 bases and J lost 5, with 14 bases in between. This sample is drawn from a study of early T cells in non-severe SARS-CoV-2 infection. Study-wide context: Bulk RNA taken from unsorted whole blood was sequenced, leaving chains unpaired. General observations from the study: Database matching using VDJdb favored anti-spike CD8 responses, with private and CD4 specificities left missing.

The source of this sequence is an adult who was a healthcare worker with PCR-confirmed SARS-CoV-2 infection or an uninfected control (not recorded which). Sequencing used whole blood. This chain joins TRBV13 and TRBJ2-5; the D gene is possibly TRBD1 (6 bases). The CDR3 spells CASNYYRDETQYF. The CDR3 nucleotides are TGTGCCAGCAACTATTACAGGGATGAGACCCAGTACTTC.